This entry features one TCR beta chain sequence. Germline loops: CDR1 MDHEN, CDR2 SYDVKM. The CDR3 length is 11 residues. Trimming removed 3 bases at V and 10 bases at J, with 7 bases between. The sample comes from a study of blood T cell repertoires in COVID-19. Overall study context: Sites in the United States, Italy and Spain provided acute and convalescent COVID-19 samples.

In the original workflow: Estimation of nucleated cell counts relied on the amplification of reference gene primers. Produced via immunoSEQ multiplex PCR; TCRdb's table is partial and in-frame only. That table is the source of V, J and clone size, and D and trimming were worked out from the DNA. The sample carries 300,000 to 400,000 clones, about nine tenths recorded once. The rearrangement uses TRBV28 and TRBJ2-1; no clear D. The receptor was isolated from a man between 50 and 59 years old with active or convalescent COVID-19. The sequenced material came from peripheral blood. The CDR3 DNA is TGTGCCAGCAGTTTGCGACAAGAGCAGTTCTTC. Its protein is CASSLRQEQFF.